A single sample is the source of the 17 T cell receptor beta chains below, sequenced in a study of T cells after yellow fever vaccination. TCRdb reanalysed the 5' RACE reads using MiXCR and keeps one entry per CDR3 protein. The data hold 150,000 to 200,000 distinct CDR3 sequences, with roughly 9.6% observed a single time. The sequences come from CD8+ T cells sorted from PBMCs, collected 15 days after the yellow fever booster vaccination. The source is a young man who received the YFV17D yellow fever vaccine.

The chain carries TRBV19 and TRBJ1-2; D is ambiguous. This CDR3 has 15 residues. The germline V and J ends were trimmed by 8 bases and 2 bases, with 18 bases remaining between them. CDR1 and CDR2 from the germline V gene are LNHDA and SQIVND (reference sequence). The CDR3 here is CASAQRSVGNYGYTF. The CDR3 nucleotides read TGTGCCAGTGCTCAGCGGTCAGTCGGCAACTATGGCTACACCTTC.

This clonotype was detected ten times or more. The gene calls are TRBV4-1 and TRBJ2-1; 13 nucleotides agree with TRBD2. Germline CDR1 reads MGHRA; CDR2 reads YSYEKL. V lost 4 bases to trimming and J lost 9 bases; unmatched junction nucleotides: 6. CDR3 length equals 15 residues. CDR3 DNA: TGCGCCAGCAGCCCCCGCGGGACTAGCGGGGCTGAGCAGTTCTTC. The encoded protein is CASSPRGTSGAEQFF.

This clonotype was detected a few times. A read error may account for a junction end that differs from germline. This chain connects TRBV7-7 to TRBJ2-5; D may match TRBD1 or TRBD2 (6 bases each). CDR1 is SSHAT and CDR2 is FNYEAQ in the germline V gene (reference sequence). The CDR3 sequence is 16 residues long. The CDR3 here is CASSLGRGPNQETQYF. For the CDR3, the DNA is TGTGCTAGCAGCTTAGGACGGGGGCCAAACCAAGAGACCCAGTACTTC.

J is TRBJ2-7 and V is TRBV7-9; the D gene is possibly TRBD2 (6 bases). Germline V CDR1 and CDR2: SEHNR, FQNEAQ (reference sequence). The CDR3 extends over 14 amino acids. Trimming took 5 bases from V and 0 from J, leaving 11 bases between them. CDR3 sequence: CASSPAGNSYEQYV. In nucleotides, the CDR3 is TGTGCCAGCAGCCCAGCGGGCAACTCCTACGAGCAGTACGTC.

The chain couples TRBV29-1 to TRBJ2-2; 8 bases line up with TRBD2. The CDR3 has 12 residues. J gave up 4 bases and V 6 bases, and 1 base lay outside the gene matches. The germline gives CDR1 SQVTM, CDR2 ANQGSEA. The CDR3 region is CSVRGGTGELFF. CDR3 nucleotide sequence: TGCAGCGTCCGGGGGGGCACCGGGGAGCTGTTTTTT.

This clonotype appeared a few times. The rearrangement joins TRBV29-1 to TRBJ2-5, with D possibly TRBD1 on 5 matching bases. Trimming left V 0 bases short and J 4 bases short, with 12 bases between. CDR1 and CDR2 from the germline V gene are SQVTM and ANQGSEA. The CDR3 is 14 residues long. The CDR3: CSVEEAGKGETQYF. DNA of the CDR3: TGCAGCGTTGAAGAAGCAGGGAAAGGAGAGACCCAGTACTTC.

V usage is TRBV27 and J usage is TRBJ2-7; perhaps TRBD1 as D (6 bases). CDR1 and CDR2 from the germline V gene are MNHEY and SMNVEV (reference sequence). The CDR3 runs 13 residues. V was cut by 6 bases and J by 4 bases, with 13 bases left in between. The CDR3 loop is CASSYGTHYEQYF. The DNA of the CDR3 is TGTGCCAGCAGCTACGGGACACATTACGAGCAGTACTTC.

The sample holds many counts of this clonotype. The chain couples TRBV5-5 to TRBJ2-1, with D hard to call. V dropped 4 bases and J dropped 0 bases, with 5 bases sitting between them. The V gene's germline CDR1 is SGHKS and CDR2 YYEKEE (reference sequence). The CDR3 loop spans 13 amino acids. Here the CDR3 DNA reads TGTGCCAGCAGCCCGAGCTCCTACAATGAGCAGTTCTTC. Translated: CASSPSSYNEQFF.

The CDR3 sequence is CASSTRTYSPLHF. Here the CDR3 DNA reads TGTGCCAGTAGTACTCGGACCTATTCACCCCTCCACTTT. The rearrangement joins TRBV19 to TRBJ1-6; D unresolved. Germline V gene data show CDR1 as LNHDA and CDR2 as SQIVND (reference sequence). The CDR3 has 13 residues. The germline V and J ends were trimmed by 4 bases and 8 bases, with 9 bases remaining between them.

V is TRBV9 and J is TRBJ2-7; 8 nucleotides align to TRBD1. CDR1 is SGDLS and CDR2 is YYNGEE in the germline V gene. This CDR3 has 13 residues. The trim removed 10 bases at V and 6 bases at J, leaving 12 bases unmatched. The CDR3 reads CADGCRGLCEQYV. The CDR3 DNA reads TGTGCCGACGGATGCAGGGGGCTCTGCGAGCAGTACGTC.

This chain uses TRBV29-1 with TRBJ1-1, with D unresolved. The CDR3 contains 12 residues. The germline V gene has CDR1 SQVTM and CDR2 ANQGSEA. The V end was cut by 6 bases, the J end by 8 bases, with 16 bases between. The CDR3 loop reads CSVPKSEGEAFF. As DNA, the CDR3 is TGCAGCGTCCCCAAGAGCGAAGGAGAAGCTTTCTTT.

This clonotype was found a few times. The genes are TRBV13 and TRBJ1-1, with D possibly being TRBD1 (5 bases). V was trimmed by 4 bases and J by 2 bases, leaving 11 bases between them. CDR1 and CDR2 from the germline V gene are PRHDT and FYEKMQ (reference sequence). The CDR3 contains 14 residues. The CDR3: CASSSGTGNTEAFF. As DNA, the CDR3 is TGTGCCAGCAGCTCGGGGACGGGAAACACTGAAGCTTTCTTT. Drawing the rest from reference TRBV13 and TRBJ1-1, the complete variable domain is AAGVIQSPRHLIKEKRETATLKCYPIPRHDTVYWYQQGPGQDPQFLISFYEKMQSDKGSIPDRFSAQQFSDYHSELNMSSLELGDSALYFCASSSGTGNTEAFFGQGTRLTVV.

The V call is TRBV7-9, the J call TRBJ2-3; D possibly corresponds to TRBD1 (7 bases). This CDR3 contains 18 residues. The germline V gene has CDR1 SEHNR and CDR2 FQNEAQ (reference sequence). Between the trimmed V and J ends, which lost 4 bases and 2 bases, there was a span of 22 bases. For the CDR3, the DNA is TGTGCCAGCAGCTCCATCACCCCCCAGGGGGGTTACACAGATACGCAGTATTTT. Residues: CASSSITPQGGYTDTQYF.

This clonotype was seen a few times. The chain uses TRBV2 and TRBJ1-2; TRBD1 is a possible D gene (5 bases). From germline, CDR1 is SNHLY and CDR2 FYNNEI. V shed 2 bases and J shed 1 base, with 14 bases lying between them. This CDR3 is built from 16 residues. CDR3 region: CASSERGFLLNYGYTF. For the CDR3, the DNA is TGTGCCAGCAGTGAACGGGGGTTCTTGCTTAACTATGGCTACACCTTC. Combining the CDR3 with reference TRBV2 and TRBJ1-2 gives the whole variable domain EPEVTQTPSHQVTQMGQEVILRCVPISNHLYFYWYRQILGQKVEFLVSFYNNEISEKSEIFDDQFSVERPDGSNFTLKIRSTKLEDSAMYFCASSERGFLLNYGYTFGSGTRLTVV.

This chain links TRBV4-2 with TRBJ1-1; D gene unclear. V was shortened by 0 bases and J by 7 bases, with 15 bases between the two germline ends. This CDR3 has 15 amino acids. Germline V gene data show CDR1 as LGHNA and CDR2 as YNFKEQ. The CDR3 spells CASSQEAQPGSEAFF. Here the CDR3 DNA reads TGTGCCAGCAGCCAAGAGGCACAGCCCGGAAGTGAAGCTTTCTTT.

The V and J genes are TRBV12-3 or TRBV12-4 and TRBJ2-1; D remains ambiguous. V gave up 3 bases and J gave up 6 bases, with 9 bases separating them. This CDR3 region has 13 residues. Written as DNA, the CDR3 is TGTGCCAGCAGTTTTACTGGCATCAATGAGCAGTTCTTC. Its translation: CASSFTGINEQFF.

This clonotype was seen only a few times. The chain recombines TRBV27 with TRBJ2-7; tentative D call: TRBD1 (5 bases). V lost 6 bases, J lost 4 bases, and 16 bases lay in between. Germline V gene lookup returns CDR1 MNHEY and CDR2 SMNVEV (reference sequence). The CDR3 extends over 14 amino acids. CDR3 sequence: CASSRGHRPYEQYF. CDR3 DNA sequence: TGTGCCAGCAGCCGAGGACATAGACCGTACGAGCAGTACTTC.